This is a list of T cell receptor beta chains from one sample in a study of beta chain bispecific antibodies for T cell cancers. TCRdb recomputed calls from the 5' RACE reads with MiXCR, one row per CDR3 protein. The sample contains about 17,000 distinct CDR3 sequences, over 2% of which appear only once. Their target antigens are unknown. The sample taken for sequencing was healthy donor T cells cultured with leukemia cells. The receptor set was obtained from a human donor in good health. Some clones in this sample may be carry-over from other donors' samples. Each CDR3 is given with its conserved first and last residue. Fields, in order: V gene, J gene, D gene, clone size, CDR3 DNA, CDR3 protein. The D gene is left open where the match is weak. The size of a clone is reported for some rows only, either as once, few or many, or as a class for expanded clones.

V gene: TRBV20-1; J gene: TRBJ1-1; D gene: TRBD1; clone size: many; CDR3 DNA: TGCAGTGCTGACCCCTGGGACAGGGGCGGCACTGAAGCTTTCTTT; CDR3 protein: CSADPWDRGGTEAFF
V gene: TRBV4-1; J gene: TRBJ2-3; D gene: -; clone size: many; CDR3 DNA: TGCGCCAGCAGCCCCCAGGGGACTTACCAGGGTACGCAGTATTTT; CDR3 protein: CASSPQGTYQGTQYF
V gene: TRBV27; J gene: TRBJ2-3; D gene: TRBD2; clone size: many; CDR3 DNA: TGTGCCAGCAGTTGGTTCGGGGGGACAGATACGCAGTATTTT; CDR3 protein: CASSWFGGTDTQYF
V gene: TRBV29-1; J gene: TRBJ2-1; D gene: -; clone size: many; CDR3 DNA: TGCAGCGTACGGGACATCTCCTACAATGAGCAGTTCTTC; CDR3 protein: CSVRDISYNEQFF
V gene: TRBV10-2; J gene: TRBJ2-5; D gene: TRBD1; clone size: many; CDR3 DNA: TGCGCCAGCAGTGAGAGCCCTGACAGGGTCCAAGAGACCCAGTACTTC; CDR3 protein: CASSESPDRVQETQYF
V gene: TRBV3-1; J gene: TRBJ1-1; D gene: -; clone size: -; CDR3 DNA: TGTGCCAGCAGCCAAGCGACGATGACAGGGAACACTGAAGCTTTCTTT; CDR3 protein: CASSQATMTGNTEAFF
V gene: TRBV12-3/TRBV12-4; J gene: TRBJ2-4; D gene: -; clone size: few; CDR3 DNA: TGTGCCAGCAGTTTAGCGGTCGGGACACTGGGGGTCGGGAACATTCAGTACTTC; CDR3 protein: CASSLAVGTLGVGNIQYF
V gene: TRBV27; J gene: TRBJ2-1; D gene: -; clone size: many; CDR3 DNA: TGTGCCAGCAGTTTATCGGGCGGAAGCTCCTACAATGAGCAGTTCTTC; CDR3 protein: CASSLSGGSSYNEQFF
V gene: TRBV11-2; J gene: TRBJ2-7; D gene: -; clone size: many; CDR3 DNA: TGTGCCAGCAGCCACCAATACTACGAGCAGTACTTC; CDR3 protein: CASSHQYYEQYF
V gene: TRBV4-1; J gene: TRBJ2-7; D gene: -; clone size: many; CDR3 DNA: TGCGCCAGCAGCGCAAATCCCGGGTCCTCCTACGAGCAGTACTTC; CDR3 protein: CASSANPGSSYEQYF
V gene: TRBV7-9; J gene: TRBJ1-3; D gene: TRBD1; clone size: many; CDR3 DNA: TGTGCCAGCGGACAGGGCTCTGGAAACACCATATATTTT; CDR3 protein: CASGQGSGNTIYF
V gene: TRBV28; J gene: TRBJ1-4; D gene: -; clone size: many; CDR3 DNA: TGTGCCAGCAGTTTAGGGGGAGGGTTTGATGAAAAACTGTTTTTT; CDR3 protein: CASSLGGGFDEKLFF
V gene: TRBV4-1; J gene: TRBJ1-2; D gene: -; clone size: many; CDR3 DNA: TGCGCCAGCACCGGACACTCCGCTAACTATGGCTACACCTTC; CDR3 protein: CASTGHSANYGYTF
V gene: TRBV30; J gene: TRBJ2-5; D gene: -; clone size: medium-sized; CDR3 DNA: TGTGCCTGGAGTGTGTACAGCTTGGAGACCCAGTACTTC; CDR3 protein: CAWSVYSLETQYF
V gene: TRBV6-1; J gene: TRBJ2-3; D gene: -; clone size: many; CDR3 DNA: TGTGCCAGCAGTGAATTTCAACAGATAACCACAGATACGCAGTATTTT; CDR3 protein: CASSEFQQITTDTQYF
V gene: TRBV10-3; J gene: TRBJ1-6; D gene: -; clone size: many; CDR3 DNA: TGTGCCATCAGTGAGTCAGCGGGGGTTGGGTCCTATAATTCACCCCTCCACTTT; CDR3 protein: CAISESAGVGSYNSPLHF
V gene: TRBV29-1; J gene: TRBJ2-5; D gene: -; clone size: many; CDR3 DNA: TGCAGCGTTCCTTGGGACCAGTACCAAGAGACCCAGTACTTC; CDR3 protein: CSVPWDQYQETQYF
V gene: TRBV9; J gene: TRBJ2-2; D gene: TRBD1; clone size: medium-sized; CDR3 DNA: TGTGCCAGCAGCGACCGGGACAGGGTAACCGGGGAGCTGTTTTTT; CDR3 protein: CASSDRDRVTGELFF
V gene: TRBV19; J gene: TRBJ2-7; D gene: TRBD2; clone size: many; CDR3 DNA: TGTGCCAGTAGTATCAGCGGGGGTGAAAACTACGAGCAGTACTTC; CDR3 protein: CASSISGGENYEQYF
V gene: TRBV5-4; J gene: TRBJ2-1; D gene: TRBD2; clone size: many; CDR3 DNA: TGTGCCAGCAGCGGCGGGACTAGCTCCTACAATGAGCAGTTCTTC; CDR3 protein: CASSGGTSSYNEQFF
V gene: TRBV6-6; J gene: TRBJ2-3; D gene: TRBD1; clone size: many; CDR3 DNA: TGTGCCAGCCGCGAAAACCCGGGACAGGGGAAGGGAGATACGCAGTATTTT; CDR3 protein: CASRENPGQGKGDTQYF
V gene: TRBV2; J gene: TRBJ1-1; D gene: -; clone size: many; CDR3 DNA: TGTGCCAGCAGCTCGGACTGGGGGGCGAACACTGAAGCTTTCTTT; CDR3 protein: CASSSDWGANTEAFF
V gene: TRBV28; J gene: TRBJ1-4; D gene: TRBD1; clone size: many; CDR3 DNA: TGTGCCAGCACTATGACAGGGGGATATGAAAAACTGTTTTTT; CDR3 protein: CASTMTGGYEKLFF
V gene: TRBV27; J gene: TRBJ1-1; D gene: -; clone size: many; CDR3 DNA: TGTGCCAGCAGTTTACGAGGGGAGGGAACTGAAGCTTTCTTT; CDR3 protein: CASSLRGEGTEAFF
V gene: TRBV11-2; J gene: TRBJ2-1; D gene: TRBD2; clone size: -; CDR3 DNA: TGTGCCAGCAGCTTTTTTGGACTAGCGGGGTACAATGAGCAGTTCTTC; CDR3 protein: CASSFFGLAGYNEQFF
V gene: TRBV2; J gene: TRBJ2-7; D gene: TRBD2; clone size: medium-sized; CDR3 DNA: TGTGCCAGCAGTGAAGGGGGGACTACAACCGACGAGCAGTACTTC; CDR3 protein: CASSEGGTTTDEQYF